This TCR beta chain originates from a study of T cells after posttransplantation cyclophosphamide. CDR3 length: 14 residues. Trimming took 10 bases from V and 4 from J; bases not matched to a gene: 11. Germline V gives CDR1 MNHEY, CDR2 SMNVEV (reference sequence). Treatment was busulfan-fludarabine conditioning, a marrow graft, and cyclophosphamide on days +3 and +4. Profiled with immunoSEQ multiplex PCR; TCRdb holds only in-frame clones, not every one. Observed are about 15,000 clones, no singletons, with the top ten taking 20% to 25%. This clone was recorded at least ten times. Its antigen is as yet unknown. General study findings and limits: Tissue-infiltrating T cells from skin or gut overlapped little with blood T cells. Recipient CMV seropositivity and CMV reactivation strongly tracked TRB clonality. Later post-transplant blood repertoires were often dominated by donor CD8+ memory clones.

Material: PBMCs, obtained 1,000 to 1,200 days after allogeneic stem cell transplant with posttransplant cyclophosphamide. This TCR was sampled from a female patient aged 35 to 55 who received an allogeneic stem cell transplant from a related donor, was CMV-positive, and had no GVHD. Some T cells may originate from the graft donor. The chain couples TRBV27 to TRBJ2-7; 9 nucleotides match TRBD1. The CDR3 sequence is CAMRRGQGRYEQYF. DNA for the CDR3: TGTGCCATGAGACGGGGACAGGGTCGGTACGAGCAGTACTTC.